This TCR beta chain was identified in a study of human T cells and chemical hapten exposure. The CDR3 runs 12 residues. Trimming removed 3 bases at V and 9 bases at J, with 9 bases between. The V gene's germline CDR1 is KGHSH and CDR2 LQKENI. This clonotype appeared a few times. TCRdb reprocessed the RACE reads via MiXCR and lists one record per CDR3 protein. The data contain 95,000 to 150,000 distinct CDR3 sequences, about 11% of them singletons. The time point denotes: patch test 3, about 24 weeks after DPC sensitization. The sample's treatment: therapeutic diphenylcyclopropenone sensitization with weekly scalp DPC. At patch-test visits, sampling came before the patch test.

This specimen consisted of whole blood, obtained in connection with sensitization to the hapten diphenylcyclopropenone (DPC). The sequence was collected from a woman aged 45-65 years with alopecia areata. Some clones in this sample may be carry-over from other donors' samples. The chain has TRBV18 and TRBJ2-1; maybe TRBD2 (5 bases). This CDR3 reads CASSPLEGEQFF. Written as DNA, the CDR3 is TGTGCCAGCTCACCCCTCGAGGGTGAGCAGTTCTTC.